This entry describes one T cell receptor (beta chain). Its antigen remains unidentified. The entry originates in a study of CD8 T cells in ankylosing spondylitis. TCR beta libraries were made by quantitative 5'-RACE with molecular barcodes. TCRdb re-called the 5' RACE reads with MiXCR, one entry per CDR3 protein. The table lists roughly 280,000 distinct CDR3 sequences, roughly 20% of them singletons. Study-wide results and caveats: Disease-linked clones displayed a CD8+ phenotype and appeared relatively rarely in peripheral blood. The study looked at matched synovial fluid samples from ankylosing spondylitis patients. Disease-linked clones were reported to be significantly enriched there. It appeared that ankylosing spondylitis blood was characterized by a TCR beta motif of several highly homologous variants.

Deletions cut 4 bases from V and 5 bases from J, with 9 bases between. Germline V gene sequence: CDR1 SGHRS, CDR2 YFSETQ. This CDR3 comprises 12 residues. The TCR comes from a male donor with ankylosing spondylitis or in good health (not recorded which). The genes are TRBV5-1 and TRBJ1-1; D is unresolved. Sequencing input: blood, either unsorted or a sorted T cell fraction (not recorded which). The CDR3 DNA reads as TGCGCCAGCAGCGATGGACGGACTGAAGCTTTCTTT. Its translation is CASSDGRTEAFF.